A selection of T cell receptor beta chains follows, all from one sample in a study of T cells in Graves' hyperthyroidism and ophthalmopathy. TCRdb used MiXCR to reprocess the multiplex PCR reads, holding one entry per CDR3 protein. The table includes under 650,000 distinct CDR3 sequences, around 15% detected once. Sequenced: blood. The receptor source for this set is a woman in her thirties with Graves' hyperthyroidism. The CDR3 runs from the conserved cysteine through the conserved F or W.

V gene: TRBV6-6; CDR3 protein: CASSYQGEYTEAFF
V gene: TRBV19; CDR3 protein: CASSIWGTEAFF
V gene: TRBV5-6; CDR3 protein: CASSLGTGSGELFF
V gene: TRBV7-9; CDR3 protein: CASSPRLAGGAGANVLTF
V gene: TRBV5-1; CDR3 protein: CASSPGPITGLTDTQYF
V gene: TRBV5-1; CDR3 protein: CASMTGTGRYQETQYF
V gene: TRBV6-6; CDR3 protein: CASSYRGSRVTQYF
V gene: TRBV6-1; CDR3 protein: CASTRGGEGTYGYTF
V gene: TRBV29-1; CDR3 protein: CSVEDLEKLFF
V gene: TRBV5-1; CDR3 protein: CASSLVGHSYEQYF
V gene: TRBV7-3; CDR3 protein: CASRPGTVESYGYTF
V gene: TRBV12-3/TRBV12-4; CDR3 protein: CASSLDWNTEAFF
V gene: TRBV27; CDR3 protein: CASSSPTIGLAGIVEQYF
V gene: TRBV6-5; CDR3 protein: CASSYTGRSSYGYTF
V gene: TRBV3-1; CDR3 protein: CASSPLKGGYTF
V gene: TRBV12-3/TRBV12-4; CDR3 protein: CASSPTGFGTYEQYF
V gene: TRBV20-1; CDR3 protein: CSARRGETEAFF
V gene: TRBV7-9; CDR3 protein: CASSIGQGSTEAFF
V gene: TRBV7-2; CDR3 protein: CASSLGGRGTDTQYF
V gene: TRBV7-8; CDR3 protein: CASSSPRGNTEAFF
V gene: TRBV5-6; CDR3 protein: CASSLSADRGKLFF
V gene: TRBV3-1; CDR3 protein: CASTPWDGASTDTQYF
V gene: TRBV25-1; CDR3 protein: CASSEQGAAGAPLHF
V gene: TRBV3-1; CDR3 protein: CASSPGTRYSEQFF
V gene: TRBV13; CDR3 protein: CASSSRREGSYEQYF
V gene: TRBV5-1; CDR3 protein: CASKGLAGPDTQYF
V gene: TRBV20-1; CDR3 protein: CSAEDRLNYGYTF
V gene: TRBV6-2/TRBV6-3; CDR3 protein: CASSYVVRTGELFF
V gene: TRBV20-1; CDR3 protein: CSARDRGTEDSPLHF
V gene: TRBV5-1; CDR3 protein: CASSLSGLETGELFF
V gene: TRBV3-1; CDR3 protein: CASSHGLGPQHF
V gene: TRBV7-3; CDR3 protein: CASSLLAGGPLETQYF
V gene: TRBV5-1; CDR3 protein: CASSPKGQGESEAFF
V gene: TRBV3-1; CDR3 protein: CASSKTSGRSDTQYF
V gene: TRBV7-2; CDR3 protein: CASSLEASGSYNSPLHF
V gene: TRBV7-9; CDR3 protein: CASSSQPAGVRETQYF
V gene: TRBV2; CDR3 protein: CASSRDRGQGEAFF
V gene: TRBV10-3; CDR3 protein: CAISEVQGTTHQQFF
V gene: TRBV6-2/TRBV6-3; CDR3 protein: CASTVTSGRAWGYNEQFF
V gene: TRBV10-1; CDR3 protein: CASSPLDEQYF
V gene: TRBV28; CDR3 protein: CAVTLGTAETQYF
V gene: TRBV7-8; CDR3 protein: CASSLEGGLAGYYEQYF
V gene: TRBV6-1; CDR3 protein: CASSFSDNQPQHF
V gene: TRBV6-1; CDR3 protein: CASRSSGDPTDTQYF
V gene: TRBV2; CDR3 protein: CASRLQGEDIQYF
V gene: TRBV2; CDR3 protein: CASSAENYGYTF
V gene: TRBV7-9; CDR3 protein: CASTPGGAGNTEAFF
V gene: TRBV30; CDR3 protein: CAWMEKQETQYF
V gene: TRBV3-1; CDR3 protein: CASSQEGWDGYTF
V gene: TRBV20-1; CDR3 protein: CSARGRGSAWETQYF
V gene: TRBV15; CDR3 protein: CATSRDIRGYTF
V gene: TRBV15; CDR3 protein: CATSRDRANSYEQYF
V gene: TRBV2; CDR3 protein: CASSLQGISNQPQHF
V gene: TRBV20-1; CDR3 protein: CSAPGWGAGATSGTLVAYEQYF